This T cell receptor beta chain originates from a study of beta chain features in type 1 diabetes. Only a few counts were recorded for this clone. Reverse transcription of all isolated RNA meant that expressed TCRB transcripts were sequenced. The assay was immunoSEQ multiplex PCR, and TCRdb's table has in-frame clones only and misses some. The sample records approximately 340,000 clones, approximately 16% being singletons. This CDR3 has 15 amino acids. Germline-derived CDR1 and CDR2 are LNHNV and YYDKDF (reference sequence). V lost 5 bases and J lost 2; bases outside the gene matches: 8. This clonotype was sampled from a woman younger than 35 in good health. The specimen was naive CD4+ T cells from blood. V and J are TRBV15 and TRBJ1-1; 7 nucleotides agree with TRBD1. The CDR3 sequence: CATSLETGLNTEAFF. The CDR3 DNA reads TGTGCCACCAGCCTTGAGACAGGGCTAAACACTGAAGCTTTCTTT.